This T cell receptor beta chain was sequenced during a study of molecular identifiers for immune sequencing clone quantification. This clonotype has a count of ten or more. Its antigen is unknown. V was trimmed by 8 bases and J by 4 bases, leaving 9 bases between them. The CDR3 length is 11 residues. TCRdb re-called the PCR reads through MiXCR, storing one row per CDR3 protein. Among hundreds of thousands of distinct CDR3 sequences listed, around 25% were seen once. Study-wide findings and caveats: For highly expanded clones, sizes could be underestimated when identical TCR molecules share a barcode.

The clonotype was recovered from a human donor in good health. Some libraries in this study had Jurkat cell RNA spiked in. The chain couples TRBV23-1 to TRBJ2-7; D call uncertain. TRBV23-1 is designated an ORF whose function remains uncertain. The source material was naive CD8+ T cells from blood, with Jurkat cell RNA spiked in. As to subset: FACS-sorted CD8+CD4-CCR7+CD45RA+ naive T cells. CDR3 amino acids: CASLSQYEQYF. The CDR3 bases are TGCGCCAGCTTGAGTCAGTACGAGCAGTACTTC.